This T cell receptor (beta chain) appears in the sequencing data of a study of Graves' ophthalmopathy and Graves' hyperthyroidism. Across the study: Upon initial diagnosis and before any treatment, peripheral blood was collected. Study outcomes and limitations: Most thyroid-expanded clonotypes exceeding 0.001 frequency were also found in blood.

This clonotype has at least ten counts. Its antigen is currently unknown. This CDR3 spans 13 amino acids. Trimming removed 1 base at V and 4 bases at J, with 10 bases between. The germline CDR1 and CDR2 sequences are DFQATT and SNEGSKA (reference sequence). Serum thyroxine and TRAb, along with clinical symptoms, thyroid ultrasound and orbital computed tomography, were what diagnosis relied on. Transcripts of RNA were the source for amplifying TCR beta CDR3 regions. The authors performed first-round RT-PCR with HTBI primers and then a second-round multiplex PCR. TCRdb passed the multiplex PCR reads through MiXCR, listing each CDR3 protein once. The table includes 35,000 to 50,000 distinct CDR3 sequences, 50% detected once.

The J gene is TRBJ2-5, the V gene TRBV20-1; D might be TRBD1 (6 bases). Sequencing input: peripheral blood. This TCR was sampled from an adult woman with stable Graves' hyperthyroidism. CDR3 sequence reads: CSARGTALETQYF. The CDR3, as DNA: TGCAGTGCTAGAGGGACAGCCCTAGAGACCCAGTACTTC.